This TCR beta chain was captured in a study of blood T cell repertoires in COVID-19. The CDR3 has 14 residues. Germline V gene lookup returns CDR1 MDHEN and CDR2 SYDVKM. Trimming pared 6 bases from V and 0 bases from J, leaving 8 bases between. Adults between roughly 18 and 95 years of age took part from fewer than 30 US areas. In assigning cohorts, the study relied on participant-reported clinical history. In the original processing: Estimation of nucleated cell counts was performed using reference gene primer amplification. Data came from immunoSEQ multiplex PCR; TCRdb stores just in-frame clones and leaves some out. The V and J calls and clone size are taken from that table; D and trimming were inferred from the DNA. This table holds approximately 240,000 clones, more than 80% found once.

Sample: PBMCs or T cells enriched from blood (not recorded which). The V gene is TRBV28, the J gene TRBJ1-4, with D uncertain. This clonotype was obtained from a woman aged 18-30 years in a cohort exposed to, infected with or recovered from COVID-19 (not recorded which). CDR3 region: CASREGATNEKLFF. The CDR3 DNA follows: TGTGCCAGCAGGGAGGGTGCAACTAATGAAAAACTGTTTTTT. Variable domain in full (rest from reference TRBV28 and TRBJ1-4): DVKVTQSSRYLVKRTGEKVFLECVQDMDHENMFWYRQDPGLGLRLIYFSYDVKMKEKGDIPEGYSVSREKKERFSLILESASTNQTSMYLCASREGATNEKLFFGSGTQLSVL.